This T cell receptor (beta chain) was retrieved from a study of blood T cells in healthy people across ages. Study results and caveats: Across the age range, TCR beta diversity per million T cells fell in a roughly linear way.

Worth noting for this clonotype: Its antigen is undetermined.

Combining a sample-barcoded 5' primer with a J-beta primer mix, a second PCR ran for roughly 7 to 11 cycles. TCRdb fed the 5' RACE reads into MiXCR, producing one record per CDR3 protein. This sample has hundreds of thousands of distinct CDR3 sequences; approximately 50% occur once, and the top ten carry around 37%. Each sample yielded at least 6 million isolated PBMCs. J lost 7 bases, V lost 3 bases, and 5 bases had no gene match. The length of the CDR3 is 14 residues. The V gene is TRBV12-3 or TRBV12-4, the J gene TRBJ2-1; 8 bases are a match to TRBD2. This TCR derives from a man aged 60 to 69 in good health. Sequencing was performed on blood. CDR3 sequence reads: CASSFNGGANEQFF. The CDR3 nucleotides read TGTGCCAGCAGTTTTAACGGGGGGGCGAATGAGCAGTTCTTC.